This entry lists 10 T cell receptor beta chains sequenced from one sample in a study of shared clonotypes between healthy human individuals. The protocol was immunoSEQ multiplex PCR, while the TCRdb copy is restricted to in-frame clones and leaves out a portion. The sample has roughly 700,000 clones, less than 95% seen once. Sample: memory CD8+ T cells from PBMCs. The subset denotes: CD45RO+ cells pooled with CCR7-negative TemRA cells. These receptors all stem from a young man in good health. Some clones in this sample may be carry-over from other donors' samples.

V and J are TRBV7-9 and TRBJ2-1, with TRBD2 identical over 9 bases. Germline V gives CDR1 SEHNR, CDR2 FQNEAQ (reference sequence). CDR3 length: 19 residues. Trimming cost V 4 bases and J 0 bases; bases outside gene matches: 13. As DNA, the CDR3 is TGTGCCAGCAGCTCTTCCGGGACTAGCTCCAGGAGCTCCTACAATGAGCAGTTCTTC. As protein: CASSSSGTSSRSSYNEQFF.

The rearrangement joins TRBV5-4 to TRBJ2-1, with 10 positions matching TRBD1. Germline-derived CDR1 and CDR2 are SGHNT and YYREEE (reference sequence). This CDR3 has 17 amino acids. Losses at the gene ends were 4 bases for V and 10 bases for J; bases not matched to a gene: 17. The CDR3 sequence is CASSPSSPGQGYEEQFF. The CDR3 nucleotides are TGTGCCAGCAGCCCGTCTAGCCCGGGACAGGGGTACGAGGAGCAGTTCTTC.

V is TRBV6-1 and J is TRBJ1-3; possible D gene TRBD1, 6 bases. The CDR3 runs 18 residues. From germline, CDR1 is MNHNS and CDR2 SASEGT. V gave up 2 bases and J gave up 0 bases, with 17 bases separating them. In nucleotides, the CDR3 is TGTGCCAGCAGTGAACGTCACAGGGACCCATTCTCTGGAAACACCATATATTTT. Protein product: CASSERHRDPFSGNTIYF.

The V and J genes are TRBV10-3 and TRBJ2-2, with D tentatively TRBD2 (6 bases). Trimming left V 8 bases short and J 0 bases short, with 19 bases between. Germline CDR1 reads ENHRY; CDR2 reads SYGVKD. The CDR3 covers 17 residues. The DNA for the CDR3 is TGTGCCATCGGGGTACGGACGGGAGACCCGAACACCGGGGAGCTGTTTTTT. Protein: CAIGVRTGDPNTGELFF.

V gene TRBV5-5 combines with J gene TRBJ2-4; D gene unclear. The CDR3 loop spans 14 amino acids. Trimming removed 0 bases at V and 2 bases at J, with 6 bases between. Germline-derived CDR1 and CDR2 are SGHKS and YYEKEE (reference sequence). Here the CDR3 DNA reads TGTGCCAGCAGCTTGGGCTGGACCAAAAACATTCAGTACTTC. Translated, it gives CASSLGWTKNIQYF.

J is TRBJ2-5 and V is TRBV25-1, with 14 bases that match TRBD2. The CDR3 is 16 residues long. The germline V gene has CDR1 MGHDK and CDR2 SYGVNS. The V gene end was trimmed by 2 bases and the J gene end by 3 bases; junction bases not matched to a gene: 2. The CDR3 reads CASSEGGLAGEETQYF. CDR3 sequence (DNA): TGTGCCAGCAGTGAAGGGGGACTAGCGGGAGAAGAGACCCAGTACTTC.

The chain recombines TRBV7-8 with TRBJ2-3; 9 positions match TRBD2. Germline CDR1 reads SGHVS; CDR2 reads FQNEAQ. Trimming took 5 bases from V and 0 from J; bases not matched to a gene: 15. The CDR3 runs 19 residues. The CDR3 region is CASSHPTASGRTSTDTQYF. The CDR3 DNA sequence: TGTGCCAGCAGCCACCCCACCGCCAGCGGGAGGACTAGCACAGATACGCAGTATTTT.

The chain links TRBV7-8 to TRBJ2-5; 9 bases line up with TRBD1. The CDR3 has 15 amino acids. Germline lookup yields CDR1 SGHVS and CDR2 FQNEAQ. The J segment lost 4 bases and the V segment lost 5 bases, leaving 8 bases of the junction unmatched. CDR3 bases: TGTGCCAGCAGCCCGATAGGACAGGGGATAGAGACCCAGTACTTC. It translates to CASSPIGQGIETQYF.

This clone was observed once. V usage is TRBV5-1 and J usage is TRBJ1-1; D not certain. Germline V gene lookup returns CDR1 SGHRS and CDR2 YFSETQ. V gave up 2 bases and J gave up 0 bases, with 11 bases separating them. CDR3 length: 15 residues. CDR3 region: CASSFYGNMNTEAFF. In DNA, the CDR3 is TGCGCCAGCAGCTTTTACGGGAACATGAACACTGAAGCTTTCTTT.

The V and J genes are TRBV6-6 and TRBJ2-1; D is uncertain. The CDR3 has 13 amino acids. The V end was cut by 6 bases, the J end by 0 bases, with 6 bases between. The germline CDR1 and CDR2 sequences are MNHNY and SVGAGI (reference sequence). CDR3 DNA sequence: TGTGCCAGCAGCTTGACCTCCTACAATGAGCAGTTCTTC. This encodes CASSLTSYNEQFF.